Described below is a single TCR beta chain sequence and its context. This clone has just one count. Its specific antigen is unknown. It has no much larger one-base neighbor in the sample; base qualities were not kept. For deep sequencing, each PBMC sample was run in six replicates, with libraries mostly built from 400 to 550 ng of input genomic DNA. TCRbeta libraries were prepared with the immunoSEQ hsTCRbeta kit according to the manufacturer's instructions. Sequencing of the completed libraries took place using an Illumina NovaSeq 6000 S4 flow cell after they had been pooled to about 3.2 nM. On the study's bioinformatics: The immunoSEQ Analyzer handled quality control and preprocessing of the raw data. The analysis was limited to productive rearrangements, and each clonotype was defined by a unique CDR3 amino acid sequence. Repertoire clonality was estimated as the Gini-Simpson index, which was calculated using the R package tcR. Student's t test was used to compare Gini indices, and Pearson correlation was used to assess associations with tumor size change. In its TCRdb copy, this immuneACCESS table keeps in-frame sequences only and misses some clones. Where compared with another copy, unresolved V genes explain less than half of these, and the others have no known cause. V and J calls and clone size are as listed in that table; D and trimming were resolved from the DNA. The sample has tens of thousands of clones on record, around 82% of them singletons. The top ten constitute 3.4% of the sample.

Interpreted using the paper, the time point label stands for: before neoadjuvant nivolumab. The patients had newly diagnosed stage II-IVA oral cavity squamous cell carcinoma and had not received any prior systemic or radiation treatment. The cohort consisted of patients with HPV-negative, locally advanced oral cavity squamous cell carcinoma. Peripheral blood mononuclear cells were analyzed directly and were not maintained or expanded in culture. The samples were drawn from a longitudinal correlative study tied to a single-arm phase II trial testing neoadjuvant nivolumab in oral cavity squamous cell carcinoma. Genomic DNA-based TCRbeta sequencing was performed on subject-matched pre- and post-treatment PBMCs and tumors from three responders and three non-responders. Peripheral blood mononuclear cells were collected before nivolumab treatment and again after treatment, at the time of surgery. The Maxwell RSC DNA from Cells kit was used to extract genomic DNA from PBMCs.

The CDR3 runs 16 amino acids, cysteine and phenylalanine included. Only CDR3 DNA remains: 48 bases, in frame from the first base. V drops 4 bases and J drops 0 bases, leaving 12 bases in between. Reading the germline V gene gives CDR1 SNHLY and CDR2 FYNNEI. The source of the sample is a study of neoadjuvant anti-PD-1 for oral cavity cancer (dated by TCRdb to the early 2020s). At the level of the whole study: Before curative-intent surgical resection, most patients were given three to four biweekly doses of nivolumab at 3 mg/kg. Patients who did not progress were given a fourth nivolumab dose at about day 43 and had definitive surgical resection on days 50-56. Patients with complete response, partial response or stable disease by RECIST 1.1 were defined as responders, whereas patients with progression were defined as non-responders. The parent correlative cohort included 11 to 13 patients, with an approximately 34% response rate. What the authors observed across the whole study: After neoadjuvant nivolumab, non-responders showed significantly higher T cell clonality (Gini index) in PBMCs than responders did. Only a few patients per response group were included in the TCR analyses, and larger cohorts for validation were called for by the authors. Higher pretreatment blood Treg/Th17 ratios correlated with higher pretreatment blood TCRbeta clonality and lower post-treatment tumor TCRbeta clonality.

This TCR was recovered from a person aged 35-79 years with oral cavity squamous cell carcinoma. The sample here was PBMCs, taken before nivolumab (anti-PD-1) treatment. The rearranged chain carries TRBV2 and TRBJ2-2; confidence is insufficient to name the D gene. The DNA is as follows: TGTGCCAGCAGTGTAGGACCCACCCCGAACACCGGGGAGCTGTTTTTT. Translated, this gives CASSVGPTPNTGELFF. The CDR3 plus the reference TRBV2 and TRBJ2-2 genes for the other parts give the full variable domain: EPEVTQTPSHQVTQMGQEVILRCVPISNHLYFYWYRQILGQKVEFLVSFYNNEISEKSEIFDDQFSVERPDGSNFTLKIRSTKLEDSAMYFCASSVGPTPNTGELFFGEGSRLTVL.